In this sample, the clone carrying this T cell receptor (beta chain) turned up many times. The entry originates in a study of T cells in Graves' hyperthyroidism and ophthalmopathy. This CDR3 is built from 13 residues. V was clipped by 8 bases and J by 7 bases; unmatched bases: 9. Amplification of TCR beta CDR3 regions used RNA as the template. HTBI primers were the set used in a first-round RT-PCR of the TCR CDR3. A single record per CDR3 protein comes from TCRdb applying MiXCR to the multiplex PCR reads. The table lists about 640,000 distinct CDR3 sequences, around 13% of them singletons. Together with thyroid ultrasound, orbital computed tomography, serum thyroxine and TRAb, clinical symptoms were used for diagnoses.

The gene calls are TRBV12-3 or TRBV12-4 and TRBJ2-7, with 9 bases identical to TRBD1. The sample taken for sequencing was blood. This clonotype originated in a woman aged 45-59 years with Graves' ophthalmopathy. For the CDR3, the DNA is TGTGCCAGCTCGTCCGGGACAGGGAGGGAGCAGTACTTC. Translating it yields CASSSGTGREQYF.